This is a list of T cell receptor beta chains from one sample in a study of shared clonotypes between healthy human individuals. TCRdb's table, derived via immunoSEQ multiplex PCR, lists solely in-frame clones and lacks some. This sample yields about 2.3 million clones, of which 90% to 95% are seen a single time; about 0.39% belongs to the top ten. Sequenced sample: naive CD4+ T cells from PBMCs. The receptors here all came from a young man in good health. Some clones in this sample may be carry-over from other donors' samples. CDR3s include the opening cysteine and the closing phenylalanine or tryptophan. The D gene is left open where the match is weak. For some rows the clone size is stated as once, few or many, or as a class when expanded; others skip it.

TGCAGCGTTGGACCGCCGTACGAGCAGTACTTC	CSVGPPYEQYF	NA	TRBV29-1	TRBJ2-7	NA
TGTGCCACTTTTAATACGGACAGGGGCGGGGAGCTGTTTTTT	CATFNTDRGGELFF	TRBD1	TRBV7-9	TRBJ2-2	NA
TGCGCCAGCAGCCGCGATCCGGGACAGGGAATTTTCAATGAGCAGTTCTTC	CASSRDPGQGIFNEQFF	TRBD1	TRBV5-1	TRBJ2-1	NA
TGCGCCAGCAGCCACTTAGTAGCGGGAGGCAGCACAGATACGCAGTATTTT	CASSHLVAGGSTDTQYF	TRBD2	TRBV4-3	TRBJ2-3	once
TGTGCCAGTAGTCTTCAACGACCCGGGTTTAGCCATGGCTACACCTTC	CASSLQRPGFSHGYTF	NA	TRBV19	TRBJ1-2	NA
TGCAGCGTATCAGAGGGAGAGACGGGTGGCTACACCTTC	CSVSEGETGGYTF	NA	TRBV29-1	TRBJ1-2	NA
TGTGCCAGCAGTAGGGGACAGGGGGTAGAGACCCAGTACTTC	CASSRGQGVETQYF	TRBD1	TRBV28	TRBJ2-5	NA
TGTGCCAGCTCTCACAAACAGGGTATGGCTTTCTTT	CASSHKQGMAFF	NA	TRBV18	TRBJ1-1	NA
TGTGCCAGCAGCTTAGCGCCGGGACTAGCGGGGGGGGACTCCTACGAGCAGTACTTC	CASSLAPGLAGGDSYEQYF	TRBD2	TRBV11-2	TRBJ2-7	NA
TGTGCCACCGCGGTGGTGGGCAGACGGGTTTCGGGCAATCAGCCCCAGCATTTT	CATAVVGRRVSGNQPQHF	NA	TRBV28	TRBJ1-5	NA
TGTGCCAGCAGTGGGAGCTACTACAATGAGCAGTTCTTC	CASSGSYYNEQFF	NA	TRBV6-1	TRBJ2-1	once
TGTGCCAGCATCAGCTCTGGAAACACCATATATTTT	CASISSGNTIYF	NA	TRBV25-1	TRBJ1-3	NA
TGTGCCAGCAGGCAACCTTACAGTGATAGCAATCAGCCCCAGCATTTT	CASRQPYSDSNQPQHF	NA	TRBV28	TRBJ1-5	NA
TGTGCCAGCAGCGGTAACAGGGGGCGAGCTGGGGCCAACGTCCTGACTTTC	CASSGNRGRAGANVLTF	TRBD1	TRBV27	TRBJ2-6	NA
TGTGCCAGCGGAAGTGAGGGACAGGGGGTGTACGAGCAGTACTTC	CASGSEGQGVYEQYF	TRBD1	TRBV28	TRBJ2-7	NA
TGCAGCGTTGGAGGGAGGACAGGGGGGTCAGATACGCAGTATTTT	CSVGGRTGGSDTQYF	TRBD1	TRBV29-1	TRBJ2-3	NA
TGCGCCAGCAGCTTCCGCAGGGCGTCTAATGAAAAACTGTTTTTT	CASSFRRASNEKLFF	NA	TRBV5-1	TRBJ1-4	NA
TGTGCCTGGAACAAACTAGCGGGAAGGCCCAATGAGCAGTTCTTC	CAWNKLAGRPNEQFF	TRBD2	TRBV30	TRBJ2-1	once
TGTGCCAGCAGCTTAGTGTTCGGCGCTTTAAACACCATATATTTT	CASSLVFGALNTIYF	NA	TRBV7-8	TRBJ1-3	NA
TGTGCCAGCAGTCCGTCGGGGACTAGCGGGAGATTCGCGAACACCGGGGAGCTGTTTTTT	CASSPSGTSGRFANTGELFF	TRBD2	TRBV27	TRBJ2-2	once
TGTGCCAGCACCCGGACAAGGAACACTGAAGCTTTCTTT	CASTRTRNTEAFF	NA	TRBV16	TRBJ1-1	NA
TGTGCCAGCAGCTTAGAGGGGTTAGGAGGGGCCTACGAGCAGTACTTC	CASSLEGLGGAYEQYF	NA	TRBV7-2	TRBJ2-7	NA
TGTGCCAGCAGCTCCGGACGATACAATGAGCAGTTCTTC	CASSSGRYNEQFF	NA	TRBV7-2	TRBJ2-1	NA
TGTGCCTGGAGTGCGTGGGTATCAGGGGAGCTGTTTTTT	CAWSAWVSGELFF	NA	TRBV30	TRBJ2-2	NA
TGTGCCAGCTTTTTAAGCGGGCGAACCTACAATGAGCAGTTCTTC	CASFLSGRTYNEQFF	NA	TRBV6-1	TRBJ2-1	NA
TGCGCCAGCAGCCAAATCTCCCGAGGCTATGAGCAGTTCTTC	CASSQISRGYEQFF	NA	TRBV4-1	TRBJ2-1	NA
TGTGCCAGCAGCCAAGAGCCCTGGATATCGGGACAGGCGGATAATGAAAAACTGTTTTTT	CASSQEPWISGQADNEKLFF	TRBD1	TRBV4-2	TRBJ1-4	NA
TGTGCCAGCAGTTACTCGTACGACACAGCTTTCCAGCAGTACTTC	CASSYSYDTAFQQYF	NA	TRBV6-5	TRBJ2-7	NA
TGTGCCAGCAGTTTCCGGGTTAGAGAGACCCAGTACTTC	CASSFRVRETQYF	NA	TRBV27	TRBJ2-5	NA
TGTGCCAGCAGTTACCGGGACAGGGACTATGGCTACACCTTC	CASSYRDRDYGYTF	TRBD1	TRBV6-5	TRBJ1-2	NA
TGCGCCAGCAGCTCGGGGGAGGGGTATGTTGAGCAGTTCTTC	CASSSGEGYVEQFF	TRBD2	TRBV5-1	TRBJ2-1	once
TGTGCCAGCGAGGGCTGGGGAGTCACGGTGGAGACCCAGTACTTC	CASEGWGVTVETQYF	NA	TRBV9	TRBJ2-5	NA
TGTGCCAGCAGTTCCGGACAGGCCCCTAATGAAAAACTGTTTTTT	CASSSGQAPNEKLFF	TRBD1	TRBV28	TRBJ1-4	NA
TGTGCCAGCAGCTTACTAGCGGGAGAAGAGACCCAGTACTTC	CASSLLAGEETQYF	TRBD2	TRBV7-9	TRBJ2-5	once
TGTGCCTCTCTGGATGAGGTTGGAACTGAAGCTTTCTTT	CASLDEVGTEAFF	NA	TRBV30	TRBJ1-1	NA
TGCGCCAGCAGCTCGCTGGTGGGAAACATTCAGTACTTC	CASSSLVGNIQYF	NA	TRBV5-1	TRBJ2-4	once
TGCGCCAGCAGCTTTTTCCCCAGGACAGATAAACCGCGGGGTGGCTACACCTTC	CASSFFPRTDKPRGGYTF	NA	TRBV5-1	TRBJ1-2	NA
TGCGCCAGCAGCCCCCAAGGGGTTGATACCCAGTACTTC	CASSPQGVDTQYF	NA	TRBV5-1	TRBJ2-5	NA
TGTGCCAGCAGACGACTAGCGGGAGTCCCAGATACGCAGTATTTT	CASRRLAGVPDTQYF	TRBD2	TRBV5-4	TRBJ2-3	NA
TGTGCCAGTAGTATCGGGGATCGCACAGATACGCAGTATTTT	CASSIGDRTDTQYF	NA	TRBV19	TRBJ2-3	NA
TGTGCCAGCAGTGAATACACCGACAGGCGCTATGGCTACACCTTC	CASSEYTDRRYGYTF	NA	TRBV25-1	TRBJ1-2	NA
TGTGCCAGCAGCTTTATCGGGGGTGGGGAGCAGTTCTTC	CASSFIGGGEQFF	NA	TRBV5-6	TRBJ2-1	NA
TGTGCCAGCAGGGAGCCGGGGGAAGGTGGAGAAAAACTGTTTTTT	CASREPGEGGEKLFF	NA	TRBV11-2	TRBJ1-4	once
TGTGCCAGCAGCAATTCGGGACAGGGAAGTGCTATTCAGCCCCAGCATTTT	CASSNSGQGSAIQPQHF	TRBD1	TRBV28	TRBJ1-5	NA
TGCGCCAGCAGCTTGGGCAGGGGGATTGAGGAGACCCAGTACTTC	CASSLGRGIEETQYF	TRBD1	TRBV5-1	TRBJ2-5	once